Presented here are 14 T cell receptor beta chains from one specimen sequenced in a study of blood T cell repertoires in COVID-19. Method: immunoSEQ multiplex PCR; TCRdb's copy keeps in-frame clones and lacks some. The sample holds 400,000 to 450,000 clones; 80% to 90% are singletons and the top ten take almost 1.5%. The sequenced sample was peripheral blood. These receptors all stem from a woman between 25 and 40 years old with active or convalescent COVID-19.

The V and J genes are TRBV7-8 and TRBJ2-3, with 11 nucleotides matching TRBD2. The germline V gene encodes CDR1 SGHVS and CDR2 FQNEAQ. The CDR3 is made up of 18 amino acids. The V gene end was trimmed by 5 bases and the J gene end by 2 bases; junction bases not matched to a gene: 12. The CDR3 loop reads CASSPDLIAGGPTDTQYF. The CDR3 coding sequence is TGTGCCAGCAGCCCGGACCTAATAGCGGGAGGGCCCACAGATACGCAGTATTTT. The full variable domain, rest sourced from reference TRBV7-8 and TRBJ2-3, is GAGVSQSPRYKVAKRGQDVALRCDPISGHVSLFWYQQALGQGPEFLTYFQNEAQLDKSGLPSDRFFAERPEGSVSTLKIQRTQQEDSAVYLCASSPDLIAGGPTDTQYFGPGTRLTVL.

Notes on this clone: Additional DNA sequences in this sample encode the identical CDR3. The DNA of the CDR3 is TGTGCCAGCAGCTCGGGACAGAGCTCTGGAAACACCATATATTTT. Amino acids: CASSSGQSSGNTIYF. The gene calls are TRBV11-2 and TRBJ1-3, with 7 bases identical to TRBD1. The germline V gene has CDR1 SGHAT and CDR2 FQNNGV. V was pared by 4 bases and J by 0 bases, with 3 bases of the junction left unmatched. The CDR3 is 15 residues long.

CDR3 bases: TGTGCCAGCGGGCGCACTGAAGCTTTCTTT. Its protein product is CASGRTEAFF. The rearrangement joins TRBV2 to TRBJ1-1; D remains ambiguous. This CDR3 is built from 10 residues. V was cut by 8 bases and J by 4 bases, with 5 bases left in between. The germline V gene encodes CDR1 SNHLY and CDR2 FYNNEI.

This chain links TRBV29-1 with TRBJ1-4, with 7 bases fitting TRBD1. In germline, CDR1 is SQVTM, CDR2 ANQGSEA. Trimming removed 5 bases from V and 4 bases from J; junction bases left unmatched: 4. This CDR3 has 13 residues. The DNA of the CDR3 is TGCAGCGTTCTGGACAGGAGTAATGAAAAACTGTTTTTT. This sequence encodes CSVLDRSNEKLFF.

The chain recombines TRBV25-1 with TRBJ1-2; 11 bases map to TRBD1. This CDR3 is built from 13 residues. The germline V gene has CDR1 MGHDK and CDR2 SYGVNS. V was clipped by 9 bases and J by 8 bases; unmatched bases: 8. The CDR3 bases are TGTGCCAGTGGACAGGGGGCTTTGGGAGGCTACACCTTC. Residues: CASGQGALGGYTF.

The rearrangement uses TRBV7-9 and TRBJ1-5; D gene uncertain. This CDR3 spans 14 amino acids. V lost 4 bases to trimming and J lost 2 bases, with 9 bases between them. Per the germline V gene, CDR1 is SEHNR and CDR2 is FQNEAQ (reference sequence). For the CDR3, the DNA is TGTGCCAGCAGCTCCGGGTACGGCAATCAGCCCCAGCATTTT. This sequence encodes CASSSGYGNQPQHF.

This rearrangement joins TRBV7-2 to TRBJ2-3; TRBD2 aligns across 9 bases. V shed 5 bases and J 3 bases; nucleotides not matched to a gene: 6. This CDR3 region has 15 residues. Germline V gene data show CDR1 as SGHTA and CDR2 as FQGNSA. This CDR3 is CASSTQAGGTDTQYF. Here the CDR3 DNA reads TGTGCCAGCAGCACCCAAGCGGGAGGAACAGATACGCAGTATTTT.

This chain links TRBV4-1 with TRBJ2-7; 8 bases align to TRBD1. The V gene end was trimmed by 1 base and the J gene end by 4 bases; junction bases not matched to a gene: 9. CDR3 size: 16 residues. Per germline, CDR1 MGHRA and CDR2 YSYEKL. This CDR3 reads CASSQGSRDRPYEQYF. In nucleotides, the CDR3 is TGCGCCAGCAGCCAAGGATCGAGGGACAGGCCTTACGAGCAGTACTTC.

The rearrangement uses TRBV27 and TRBJ1-2; 9 nucleotides match TRBD1. This CDR3 comprises 15 residues. The germline CDR1 and CDR2 sequences are MNHEY and SMNVEV (reference sequence). V gave up 5 bases and J gave up 1 base; unmatched junction bases: 5. CDR3 in amino acids: CASSAPGQGNYGYTF. The CDR3 DNA follows: TGTGCCAGCAGTGCCCCGGGACAGGGTAACTATGGCTACACCTTC.

The J gene is TRBJ2-5, the V gene TRBV12-3 or TRBV12-4; a weak D match, TRBD2 (5 bases). The CDR3 loop spans 13 amino acids. Trimming pared 6 bases from V and 2 bases from J, leaving 10 bases between. CDR3 sequence reads: CASRRSGQETQYF. The CDR3 DNA is TGTGCCAGCAGGAGAAGCGGACAAGAGACCCAGTACTTC.

This clone was detected only once. The DNA for the CDR3 is TGTGCCAGCACCCGAAGAATCGGGGGGGAAGAGACCCAGTACTTC. Amino acid sequence: CASTRRIGGEETQYF. This chain connects TRBV5-4 to TRBJ2-5; 8 bases align to TRBD2. This CDR3 contains 15 residues. J gave up 3 bases and V 6 bases, and 10 bases lay outside the gene matches. In germline, CDR1 is SGHNT, CDR2 YYREEE (reference sequence). Supplemented by reference TRBV5-4 and TRBJ2-5, the full variable domain reads ETGVTQSPTHLIKTRGQQVTLRCSSQSGHNTVSWYQQALGQGPQFIFQYYREEENGRGNFPPRFSGLQFPNYSSELNVNALELDDSALYLCASTRRIGGEETQYFGPGTRLLVL.

The chain is built from TRBV11-2 and TRBJ2-7, with TRBD2 matching over 16 bases. With V trimmed by 5 bases and J by 3 bases, 10 bases remained unmatched. Per the germline V gene, CDR1 is SGHAT and CDR2 is FQNNGV. The CDR3 is 18 residues long. Here the CDR3 reads CASSAGLAGGSTYYEQYF. The CDR3, as DNA: TGTGCCAGCAGCGCGGGACTAGCGGGAGGGTCCACGTACTACGAGCAGTACTTC.

The genes are TRBV23-1 and TRBJ2-5; TRBD2 agrees at 16 bases. Being an ORF, TRBV23-1 has a function that is uncertain. CDR3 size: 18 residues. After removal of 6 bases from V and 1 base from J, the junction contained 8 bases not matched to a gene. CDR3 DNA: TGCGCCAGCAGGCTTGGGACTAGCGGGGGGGTAACCCAAGAGACCCAGTACTTC. Protein: CASRLGTSGGVTQETQYF.

This chain joins TRBV5-1 and TRBJ2-3, with 7 nucleotides matching TRBD1. Germline CDR1 SGHRS, CDR2 YFSETQ. There are 16 residues in the CDR3. Trimming cost V 0 bases and J 2 bases; bases outside gene matches: 6. CDR3 in DNA: TGCGCCAGCAGCTTGGAGGGACAGATGAACACAGATACGCAGTATTTT. Translated: CASSLEGQMNTDTQYF.